What follows is one T cell receptor beta chain and its context. Germline loops: CDR1 SEHNR, CDR2 FQNEAQ (reference sequence). The V segment lost 8 bases and the J segment 0 bases; nucleotides outside the gene matches: 5. This CDR3 contains 17 residues. This record comes from a study of blood T cell repertoires in COVID-19. TCRdb's copy holds only in-frame clones and misses some; the assay was immunoSEQ multiplex PCR. This table has about 60,000 clones, around 82% appearing once. The TCR comes from a human donor in a cohort sampled during active COVID-19. The rearrangement uses TRBV7-9 and TRBJ2-2, with 14 bases matching TRBD2. The sample taken for sequencing was peripheral blood. This CDR3 is CASVGTSGGPNTGELFF. The CDR3 DNA reads TGTGCCAGCGTTGGGACTAGCGGGGGCCCGAACACCGGGGAGCTGTTTTTT.